The source of this TCR beta chain is a study of shared clonotypes between healthy human individuals. Study-wide context: Each donor contributed plates that comprised three CD4 naive, three CD4 memory, two CD8 naive and one CD8 memory.

V was trimmed by 0 bases and J by 3 bases, leaving 6 bases between them. The CDR3 has 13 amino acids. In germline, CDR1 is SGDLS, CDR2 YYNGEE. The healthy adult donors were HIV-negative and reported no recent acute infections or vaccinations. Worth noting for this clone: Its antigen remains unknown.

Clones were sequenced by immunoSEQ multiplex PCR, and TCRdb holds only the in-frame ones, with some missing. The table includes over a million clones, roughly 95% detected once. Study-wide points: Lower generation probabilities were found for non-shared clonotypes than for those shared by all four donors.

This rearrangement joins TRBV9 to TRBJ1-1; no firm D call. The sample taken for sequencing was naive CD4+ T cells sorted from blood. The subset was: CD45RA+ positively selected. This TCR was sampled from a man aged 25-45 years in good health. The CDR3 region is CASSVEMDTEAFF. CDR3 DNA sequence: TGTGCCAGCAGCGTAGAAATGGACACTGAAGCTTTCTTT.